These 10 T cell receptor beta chains share one sample of origin, sequenced in a study of radiation and T cells in renal cell carcinoma. Data came from immunoSEQ multiplex PCR; TCRdb stores just in-frame clones and leaves some out. The table lists about 59,000 clones, roughly 79% of them singletons. As to time point: baseline pretreatment blood. The treatment is: 15 Gy SBRT to primary tumor, nephrectomy 4 weeks later. The specimen was blood, collected from a patient whose treatment included radiotherapy and nephrectomy. The source of these receptors is a man aged 55 to 70 with renal cell carcinoma.

The V and J genes are TRBV5-8 and TRBJ1-1, with D unclear. This CDR3 has 16 residues. Trimming shortened V by 8 bases and J by 5 bases, and 25 bases separated the two germline ends. The germline CDR1 and CDR2 sequences are SGHTS and YDEGEE. Written as DNA, the CDR3 is TGTGCCAGTACCCTTCGACCATCTCCCCTCAGGACTGAAGCTTTCTTT. Protein product: CASTLRPSPLRTEAFF.

This sequence joins TRBV15 and TRBJ1-2; D possibly corresponds to TRBD1 (5 bases). The CDR3 contains 14 residues. V gave up 3 bases and J gave up 2 bases, with 10 bases separating them. From germline, CDR1 is LNHNV and CDR2 YYDKDF (reference sequence). The CDR3, as DNA: TGTGCCACCAGCAGGGCAGGGATCAACTATGGCTACACCTTC. The encoded protein is CATSRAGINYGYTF.

This clone has just a few counts. V gene TRBV19 combines with J gene TRBJ2-1; perhaps D is TRBD1 or TRBD2 (5 bases each). From germline, CDR1 is LNHDA and CDR2 SQIVND (reference sequence). The CDR3 runs to 15 residues. Deletions cut 6 bases from V and 0 bases from J, with 12 bases between. CDR3 region: CASRGDASSYNEQFF. As DNA, the CDR3 is TGTGCCAGTAGGGGGGATGCTAGCTCCTACAATGAGCAGTTCTTC.

This clone was recorded once. The chain links TRBV10-3 to TRBJ1-2; 11 bases fit TRBD1. The CDR3 runs 17 residues. From germline, CDR1 is ENHRY and CDR2 SYGVKD. V was pared by 6 bases and J by 5 bases, with 14 bases of the junction left unmatched. The CDR3 protein is CAISARKGQGVGYGYTF. The CDR3 DNA sequence: TGTGCCATCAGCGCACGGAAGGGACAGGGGGTAGGGTATGGCTACACCTTC.

This clone was found a few times. The rearrangement uses TRBV7-9 and TRBJ1-3; D gene uncertain. V lost 5 bases, J lost 6 bases, and 17 bases lay in between. CDR3 size: 15 residues. The germline CDR1 and CDR2 sequences are SEHNR and FQNEAQ (reference sequence). The CDR3 loop reads CASSPKTRLSNTIYF. The CDR3 bases are TGTGCCAGCAGCCCCAAGACGCGTCTCTCAAACACCATATATTTT.

The V gene is TRBV11-3, the J gene TRBJ2-3; 9 bases are shared with TRBD1. Germline CDR1 and CDR2: SGHNT and YENEEA. Losses at the gene ends were 5 bases for V and 4 bases for J; bases not matched to a gene: 4. The CDR3 loop spans 14 amino acids. CDR3 loop: CASSRDRAPDTQYF. CDR3 DNA sequence: TGTGCCAGCAGCCGGGACAGGGCCCCAGATACGCAGTATTTT.

The CDR3 DNA follows: TGTGCCAGCACCATAGGGGGACAGACCAGGCTCGAGCAGTACGTC. This encodes CASTIGGQTRLEQYV. This chain joins TRBV21-1 and TRBJ2-7; the D call in the table, TRBD1, was not verified against the DNA. TRBV21-1 is deemed a pseudogene. CDR3 length: 15 residues.

This rearrangement joins TRBV9 to TRBJ1-2; possible D gene TRBD1, 5 bases. Trimming pared 0 bases from V and 8 bases from J, leaving 17 bases between. The CDR3 consists of 15 residues. Per the germline V gene, CDR1 is SGDLS and CDR2 is YYNGEE. CDR3 DNA sequence: TGTGCCAGCAGCGTAGATGGGACCAATCGAGACGGCTACACCTTC. This encodes CASSVDGTNRDGYTF.

This rearrangement joins TRBV6-6 to TRBJ2-2; D is possibly TRBD1 (6 bases). Germline V gives CDR1 MNHNY, CDR2 SVGAGI (reference sequence). Trimming pared 4 bases from V and 1 base from J, leaving 7 bases between. This CDR3 has 14 amino acids. The CDR3 nucleotides read TGTGCCAGCAGTTTGGGACAGAACACCGGGGAGCTGTTTTTT. Residues: CASSLGQNTGELFF.

The CDR3 bases are TGTGCCAGCGGCCAGCGGGGAAACACCGGGGAGCTGTTTTTT. Translated: CASGQRGNTGELFF. The chain couples TRBV6-5 to TRBJ2-2, with 7 bases fitting TRBD2. The V and J ends lost 8 bases and 2 bases, in that order; junction bases with no gene match: 5. Per germline, CDR1 MNHEY and CDR2 SVGAGI. This CDR3 comprises 14 residues.